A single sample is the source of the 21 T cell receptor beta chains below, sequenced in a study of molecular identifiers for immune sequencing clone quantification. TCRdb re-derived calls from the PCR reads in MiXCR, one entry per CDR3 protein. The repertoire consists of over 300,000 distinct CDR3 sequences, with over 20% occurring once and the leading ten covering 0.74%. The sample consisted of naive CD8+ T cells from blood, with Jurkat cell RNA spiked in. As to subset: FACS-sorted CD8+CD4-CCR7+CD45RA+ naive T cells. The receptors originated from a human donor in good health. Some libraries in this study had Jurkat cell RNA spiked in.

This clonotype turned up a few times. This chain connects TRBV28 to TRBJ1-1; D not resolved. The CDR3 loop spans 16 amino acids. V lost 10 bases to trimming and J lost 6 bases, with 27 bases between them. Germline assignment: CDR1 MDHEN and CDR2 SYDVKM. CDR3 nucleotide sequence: TGTGCCACCGTTCGGCTCTCTCCGTCAACGCAGTCTGAAGCTTTCTTT. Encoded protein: CATVRLSPSTQSEAFF.

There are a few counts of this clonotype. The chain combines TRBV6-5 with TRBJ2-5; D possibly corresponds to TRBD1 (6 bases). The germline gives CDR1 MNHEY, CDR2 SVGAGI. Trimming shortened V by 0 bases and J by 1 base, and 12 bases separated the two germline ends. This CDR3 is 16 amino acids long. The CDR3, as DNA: TGTGCCAGCAGTTACTCTAGGACAGCAATCCAAGAGACCCAGTACTTC. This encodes CASSYSRTAIQETQYF.

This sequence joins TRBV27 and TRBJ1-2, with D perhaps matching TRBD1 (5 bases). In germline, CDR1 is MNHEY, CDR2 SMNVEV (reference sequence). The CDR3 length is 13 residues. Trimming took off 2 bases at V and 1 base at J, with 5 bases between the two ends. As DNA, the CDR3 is TGTGCCAGCAGTTTAAGGGGTAACTATGGCTACACCTTC. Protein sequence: CASSLRGNYGYTF.

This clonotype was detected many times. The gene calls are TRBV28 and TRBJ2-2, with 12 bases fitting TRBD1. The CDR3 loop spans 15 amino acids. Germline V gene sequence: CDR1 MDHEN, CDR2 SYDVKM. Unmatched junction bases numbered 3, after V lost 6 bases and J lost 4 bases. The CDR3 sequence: CASSGTGGGTGELFF. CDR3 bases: TGTGCCAGCAGCGGGACAGGGGGCGGCACCGGGGAGCTGTTTTTT.

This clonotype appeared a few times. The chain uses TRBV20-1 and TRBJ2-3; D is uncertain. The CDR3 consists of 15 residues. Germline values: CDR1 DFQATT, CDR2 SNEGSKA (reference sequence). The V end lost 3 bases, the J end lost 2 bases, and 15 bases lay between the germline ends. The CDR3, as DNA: TGCAGTGCTAGTGACTCGGACCTGACCACAGATACGCAGTATTTT. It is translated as CSASDSDLTTDTQYF.

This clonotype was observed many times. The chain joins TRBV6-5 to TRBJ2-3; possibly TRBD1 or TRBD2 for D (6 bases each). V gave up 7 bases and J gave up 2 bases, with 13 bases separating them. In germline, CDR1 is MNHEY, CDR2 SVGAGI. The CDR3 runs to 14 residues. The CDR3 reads CASKEGVTTDTQYF. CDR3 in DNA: TGTGCCAGCAAGGAGGGGGTCACCACAGATACGCAGTATTTT.

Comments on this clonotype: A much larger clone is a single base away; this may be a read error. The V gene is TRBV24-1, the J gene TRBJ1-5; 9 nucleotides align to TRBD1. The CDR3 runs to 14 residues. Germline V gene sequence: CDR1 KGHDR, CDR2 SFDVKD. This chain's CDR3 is CATQDRGLNQHQHF. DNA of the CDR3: TGTGCCACCCAGGACAGGGGACTTAATCAGCACCAGCATTTT.

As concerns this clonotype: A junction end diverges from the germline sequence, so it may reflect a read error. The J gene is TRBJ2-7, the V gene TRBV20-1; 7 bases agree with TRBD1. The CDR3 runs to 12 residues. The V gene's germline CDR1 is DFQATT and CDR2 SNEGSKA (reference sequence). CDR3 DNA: TGCAGTGCCTCCGGACAGGCCTACGAGCGGTACTTC. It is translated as CSASGQAYERYF.

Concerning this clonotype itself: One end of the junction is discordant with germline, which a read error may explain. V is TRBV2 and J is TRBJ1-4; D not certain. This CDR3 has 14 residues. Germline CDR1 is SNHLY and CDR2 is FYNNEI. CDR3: CASSERPTSEKLFF. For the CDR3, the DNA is TGTGCCAGCAGTGAACGGCCCACTAGTGAAAAACTGTTTTTT. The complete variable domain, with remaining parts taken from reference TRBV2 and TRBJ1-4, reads EPEVTQTPSHQVTQMGQEVILRCVPISNHLYFYWYRQILGQKVEFLVSFYNNEISEKSEIFDDQFSVERPDGSNFTLKIRSTKLEDSAMYFCASSERPTSEKLFFGSGTQLSVL.

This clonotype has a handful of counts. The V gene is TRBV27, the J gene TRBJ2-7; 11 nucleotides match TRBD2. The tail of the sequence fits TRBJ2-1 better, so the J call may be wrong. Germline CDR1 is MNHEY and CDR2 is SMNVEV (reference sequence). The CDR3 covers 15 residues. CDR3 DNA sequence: TGTGCCAGCAGTTTCTCACTAGCGGGAGCCTACGAGCAGTTCTTC. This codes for CASSFSLAGAYEQFF.

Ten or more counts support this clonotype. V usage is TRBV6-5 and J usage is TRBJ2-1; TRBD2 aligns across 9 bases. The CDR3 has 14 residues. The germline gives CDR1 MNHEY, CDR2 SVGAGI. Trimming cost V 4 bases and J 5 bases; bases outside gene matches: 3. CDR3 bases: TGTGCCAGCAGTTGGGGCGGGGGGGACAATGAGCAGTTCTTC. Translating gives CASSWGGGDNEQFF.

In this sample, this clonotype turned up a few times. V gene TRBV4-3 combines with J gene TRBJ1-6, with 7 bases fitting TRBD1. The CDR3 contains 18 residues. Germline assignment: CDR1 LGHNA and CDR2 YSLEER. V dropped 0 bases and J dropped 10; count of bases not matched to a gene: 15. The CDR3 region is CASSQEPTLGTEYSPLHF. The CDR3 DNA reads TGCGCCAGCAGCCAAGAACCGACCCTAGGGACAGAGTACTCACCCCTCCACTTT.

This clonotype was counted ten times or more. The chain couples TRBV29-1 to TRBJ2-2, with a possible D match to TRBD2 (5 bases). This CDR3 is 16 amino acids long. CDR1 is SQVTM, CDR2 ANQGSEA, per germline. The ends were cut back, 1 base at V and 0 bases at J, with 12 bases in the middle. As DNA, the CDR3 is TGCAGCGTTGAAGGGGTTGAGGGCGCGAACACCGGGGAGCTGTTTTTT. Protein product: CSVEGVEGANTGELFF.

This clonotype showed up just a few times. CDR3 residues: CASSPRPGQGTGEQYF. DNA for the CDR3: TGTGCCAGCAGTCCCCGCCCGGGGCAGGGAACGGGTGAGCAGTACTTC. This rearrangement joins TRBV6-2 or TRBV6-3 to TRBJ2-7; D is tentatively TRBD1 or TRBD2 (5 bases each). The CDR3 is 16 amino acids. CDR1 is MNHEY and CDR2 is SVGEGT in the germline V gene. Trimming pared 5 bases from V and 7 bases from J, leaving 24 bases between.

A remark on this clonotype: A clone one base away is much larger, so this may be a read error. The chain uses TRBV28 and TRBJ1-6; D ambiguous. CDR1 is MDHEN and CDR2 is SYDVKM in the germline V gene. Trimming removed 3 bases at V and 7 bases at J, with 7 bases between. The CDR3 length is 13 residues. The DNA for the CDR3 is TGTGCCAGCAGTTTCGGGAAGAATTCACCCCTCCACTTT. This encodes CASSFGKNSPLHF.

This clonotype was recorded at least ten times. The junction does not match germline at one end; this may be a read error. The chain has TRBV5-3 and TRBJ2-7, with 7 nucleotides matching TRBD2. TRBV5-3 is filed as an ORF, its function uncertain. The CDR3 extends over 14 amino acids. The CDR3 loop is CASSLERDSYEQYF. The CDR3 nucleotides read TGTGCCAGCAGCTTAGAGCGGGACTCCTACGAGCAGTACTTC.

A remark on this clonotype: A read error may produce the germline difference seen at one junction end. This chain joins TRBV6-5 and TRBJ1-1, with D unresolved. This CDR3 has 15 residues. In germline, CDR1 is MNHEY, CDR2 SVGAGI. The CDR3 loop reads CASSYLIQKHTAAFF. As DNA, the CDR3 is TGTGCCAGCAGTTACCTTATTCAGAAACACACTGCAGCTTTCTTT.

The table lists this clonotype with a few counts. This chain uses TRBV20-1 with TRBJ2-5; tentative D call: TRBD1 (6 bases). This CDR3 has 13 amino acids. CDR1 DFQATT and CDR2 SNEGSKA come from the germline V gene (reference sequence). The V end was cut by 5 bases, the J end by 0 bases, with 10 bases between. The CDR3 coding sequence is TGCAGTGCTTGGACAGAGTACCAAGAGACCCAGTACTTC. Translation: CSAWTEYQETQYF.

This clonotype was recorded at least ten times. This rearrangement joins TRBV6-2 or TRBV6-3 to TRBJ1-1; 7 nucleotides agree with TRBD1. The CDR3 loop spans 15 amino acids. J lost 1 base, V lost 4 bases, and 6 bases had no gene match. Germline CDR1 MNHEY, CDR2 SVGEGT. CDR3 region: CASSLWTGENTEAFF. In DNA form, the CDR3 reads TGTGCCAGCAGTTTATGGACAGGCGAGAACACTGAAGCTTTCTTT.

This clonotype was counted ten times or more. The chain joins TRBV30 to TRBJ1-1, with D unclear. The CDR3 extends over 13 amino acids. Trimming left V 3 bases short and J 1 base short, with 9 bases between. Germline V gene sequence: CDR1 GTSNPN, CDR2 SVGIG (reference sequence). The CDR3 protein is CAWSHHRNTEAFF. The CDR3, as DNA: TGTGCCTGGAGCCACCACCGGAACACTGAAGCTTTCTTT.

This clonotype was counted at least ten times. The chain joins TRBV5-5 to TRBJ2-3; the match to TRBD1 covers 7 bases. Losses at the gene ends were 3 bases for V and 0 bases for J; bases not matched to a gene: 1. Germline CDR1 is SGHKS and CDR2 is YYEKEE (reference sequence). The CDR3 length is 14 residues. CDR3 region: CASSWDSSTDTQYF. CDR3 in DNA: TGTGCCAGCAGCTGGGACAGTAGCACAGATACGCAGTATTTT.